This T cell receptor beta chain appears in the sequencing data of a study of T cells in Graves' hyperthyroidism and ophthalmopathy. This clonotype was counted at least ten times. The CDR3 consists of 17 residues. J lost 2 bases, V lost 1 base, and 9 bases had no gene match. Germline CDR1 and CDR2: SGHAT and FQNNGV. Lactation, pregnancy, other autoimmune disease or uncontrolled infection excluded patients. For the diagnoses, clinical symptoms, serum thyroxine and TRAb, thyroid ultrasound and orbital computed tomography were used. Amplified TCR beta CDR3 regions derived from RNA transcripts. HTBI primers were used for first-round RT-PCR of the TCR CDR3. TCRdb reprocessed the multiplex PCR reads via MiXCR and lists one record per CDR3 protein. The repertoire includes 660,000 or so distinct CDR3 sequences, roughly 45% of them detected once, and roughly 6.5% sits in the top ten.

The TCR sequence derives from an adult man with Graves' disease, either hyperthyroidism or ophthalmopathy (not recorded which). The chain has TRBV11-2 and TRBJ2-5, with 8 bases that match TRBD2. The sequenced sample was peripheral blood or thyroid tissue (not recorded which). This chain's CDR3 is CASSLGVSGGIQETQYF. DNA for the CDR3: TGTGCCAGCAGCTTAGGGGTGAGCGGGGGCATACAAGAGACCCAGTACTTC.